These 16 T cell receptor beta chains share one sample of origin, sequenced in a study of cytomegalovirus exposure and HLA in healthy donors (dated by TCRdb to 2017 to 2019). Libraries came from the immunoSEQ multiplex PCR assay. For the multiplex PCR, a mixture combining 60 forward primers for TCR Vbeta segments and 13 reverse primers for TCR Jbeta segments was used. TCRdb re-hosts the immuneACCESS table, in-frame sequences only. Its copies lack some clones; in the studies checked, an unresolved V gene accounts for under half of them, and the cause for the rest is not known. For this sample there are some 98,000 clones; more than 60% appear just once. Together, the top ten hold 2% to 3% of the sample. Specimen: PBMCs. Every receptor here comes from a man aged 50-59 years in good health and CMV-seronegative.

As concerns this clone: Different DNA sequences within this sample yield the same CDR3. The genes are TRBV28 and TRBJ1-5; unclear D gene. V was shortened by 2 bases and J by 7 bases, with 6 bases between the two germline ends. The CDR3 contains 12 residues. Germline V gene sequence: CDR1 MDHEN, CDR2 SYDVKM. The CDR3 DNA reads TGTGCCAGCAGTTTAACAAACCAGCCCCAGCATTTT. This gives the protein CASSLTNQPQHF.

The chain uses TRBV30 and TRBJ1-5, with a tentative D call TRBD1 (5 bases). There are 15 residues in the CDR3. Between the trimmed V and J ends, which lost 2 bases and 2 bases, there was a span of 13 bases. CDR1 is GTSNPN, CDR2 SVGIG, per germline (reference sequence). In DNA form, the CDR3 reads TGTGCCTGGAGTCCCGAGGCCAGGGGCAATCAGCCCCAGCATTTT. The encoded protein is CAWSPEARGNQPQHF.

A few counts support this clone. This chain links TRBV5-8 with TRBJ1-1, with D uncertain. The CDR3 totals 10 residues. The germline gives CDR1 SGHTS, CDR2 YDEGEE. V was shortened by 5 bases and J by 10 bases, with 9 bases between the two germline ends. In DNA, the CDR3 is TGTGCCAGCAGGTATATCGGAGCTTTCTTT. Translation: CASRYIGAFF.

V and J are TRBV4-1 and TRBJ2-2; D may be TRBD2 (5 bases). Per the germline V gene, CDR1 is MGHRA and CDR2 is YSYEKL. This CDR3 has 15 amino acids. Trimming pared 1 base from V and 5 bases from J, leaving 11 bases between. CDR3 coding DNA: TGCGCCAGCAGCCAAGGAGGGTACGGTACCGGGGAGCTGTTTTTT. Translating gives CASSQGGYGTGELFF.

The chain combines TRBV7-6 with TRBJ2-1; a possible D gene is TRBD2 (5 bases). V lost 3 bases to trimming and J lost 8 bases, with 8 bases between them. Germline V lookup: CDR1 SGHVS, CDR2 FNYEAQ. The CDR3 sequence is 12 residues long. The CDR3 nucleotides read TGTGCCAGCAGCTTTGGAGCGGATGAGCAGTTCTTC. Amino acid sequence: CASSFGADEQFF.

This CDR3 is CASSSRGLGQGEETQYF. The CDR3 DNA reads as TGTGCCAGCAGCTCCAGAGGTCTAGGTCAGGGTGAAGAGACCCAGTACTTC. This chain uses TRBV11-2 with TRBJ2-5, with D maybe TRBD1 (5 bases). Deletions cut 4 bases from V and 3 bases from J, with 21 bases between. Germline CDR1 reads SGHAT; CDR2 reads FQNNGV. The CDR3 is made up of 17 amino acids.

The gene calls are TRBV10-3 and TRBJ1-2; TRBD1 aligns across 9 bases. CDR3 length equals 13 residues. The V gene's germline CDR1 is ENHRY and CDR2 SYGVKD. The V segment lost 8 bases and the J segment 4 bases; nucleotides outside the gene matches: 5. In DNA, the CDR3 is TGTGCCATCCAACAGGGGGCTGTCTATGGCTACACCTTC. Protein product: CAIQQGAVYGYTF.

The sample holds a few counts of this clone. The CDR3 region has the DNA TGTGCCAGCAGTTTTTCCGGCGGTCGTAGCAATCAGCCCCAGCATTTT. Its translation is CASSFSGGRSNQPQHF. The rearrangement joins TRBV27 to TRBJ1-5; D is unclear. The CDR3 spans 16 residues. The germline V gene encodes CDR1 MNHEY and CDR2 SMNVEV (reference sequence). Trimming took 3 bases from V and 0 from J, leaving 12 bases between them.

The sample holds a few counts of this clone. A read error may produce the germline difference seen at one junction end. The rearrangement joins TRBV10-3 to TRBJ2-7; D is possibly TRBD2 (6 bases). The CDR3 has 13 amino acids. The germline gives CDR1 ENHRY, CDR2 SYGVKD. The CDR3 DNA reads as TGTGCCACACGGGACTCCCACTCCTACGGGCAGTACTTC. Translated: CATRDSHSYGQYF.

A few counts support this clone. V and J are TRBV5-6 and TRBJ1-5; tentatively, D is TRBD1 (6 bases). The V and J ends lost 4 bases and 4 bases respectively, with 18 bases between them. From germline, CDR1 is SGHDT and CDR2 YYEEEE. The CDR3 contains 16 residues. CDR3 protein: CASSLRLDRRNQPQHF. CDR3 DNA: TGTGCCAGCAGCCTGAGGCTAGACAGGCGTAATCAGCCCCAGCATTTT.

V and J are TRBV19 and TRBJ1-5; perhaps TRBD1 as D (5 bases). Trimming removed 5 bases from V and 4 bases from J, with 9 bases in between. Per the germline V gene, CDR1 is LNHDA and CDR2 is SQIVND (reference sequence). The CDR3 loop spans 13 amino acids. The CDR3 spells CASSLQENQPQHF. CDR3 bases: TGTGCCAGTAGTTTACAGGAGAATCAGCCCCAGCATTTT.

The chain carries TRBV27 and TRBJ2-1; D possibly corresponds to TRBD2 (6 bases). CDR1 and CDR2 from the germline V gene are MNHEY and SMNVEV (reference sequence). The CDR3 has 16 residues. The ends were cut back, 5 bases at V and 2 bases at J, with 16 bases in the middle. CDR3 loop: CASSTRLGLTYNEQFF. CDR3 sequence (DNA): TGTGCCAGCAGTACCAGACTAGGTCTCACCTACAATGAGCAGTTCTTC.

CDR3 nucleotide sequence: TGTGCCAGCAGCGGACTAGCGGGAGTGGGTGAGCAGTACTTC. Its translation: CASSGLAGVGEQYF. The chain has TRBV6-5 and TRBJ2-7; TRBD2 matches at 13 bases. The CDR3 extends over 14 amino acids. V shed 6 bases, J shed 7 bases, and the junction held 6 bases outside the gene matches. CDR1 is MNHEY, CDR2 SVGAGI, per germline.

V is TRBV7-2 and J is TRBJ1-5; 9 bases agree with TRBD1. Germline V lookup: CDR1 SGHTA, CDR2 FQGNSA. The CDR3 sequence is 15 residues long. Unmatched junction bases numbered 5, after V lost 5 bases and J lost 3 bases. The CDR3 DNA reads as TGTGCCAGCAGCCAGACAGGGGGTGTCAATCAGCCCCAGCATTTT. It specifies CASSQTGGVNQPQHF.

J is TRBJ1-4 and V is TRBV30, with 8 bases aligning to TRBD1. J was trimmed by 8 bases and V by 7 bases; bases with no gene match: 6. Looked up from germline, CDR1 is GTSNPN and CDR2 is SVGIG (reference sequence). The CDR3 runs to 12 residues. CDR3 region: CAFGQGHEKLFF. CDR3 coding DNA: TGTGCCTTCGGACAGGGACACGAAAAACTGTTTTTT.

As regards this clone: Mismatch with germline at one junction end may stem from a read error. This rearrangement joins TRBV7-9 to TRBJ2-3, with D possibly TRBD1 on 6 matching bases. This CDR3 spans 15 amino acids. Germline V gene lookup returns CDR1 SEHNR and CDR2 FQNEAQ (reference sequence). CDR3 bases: TGTTCCAGCAGCTTAGTGGGGGCCTACGTAGATACGCAGTATTTT. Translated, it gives CSSSLVGAYVDTQYF.